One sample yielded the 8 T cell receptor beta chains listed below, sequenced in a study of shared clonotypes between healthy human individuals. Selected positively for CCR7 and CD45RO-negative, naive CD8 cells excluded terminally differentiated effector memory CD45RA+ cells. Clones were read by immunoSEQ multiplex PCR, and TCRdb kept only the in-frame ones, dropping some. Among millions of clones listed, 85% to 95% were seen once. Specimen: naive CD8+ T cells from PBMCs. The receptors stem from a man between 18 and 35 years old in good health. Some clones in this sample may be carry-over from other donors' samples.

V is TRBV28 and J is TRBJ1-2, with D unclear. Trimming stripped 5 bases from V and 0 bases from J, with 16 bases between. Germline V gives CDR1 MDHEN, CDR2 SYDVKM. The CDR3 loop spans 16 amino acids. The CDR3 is CASSPGHERANYGYTF. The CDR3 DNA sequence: TGTGCCAGCAGTCCGGGTCATGAGCGAGCTAACTATGGCTACACCTTC.

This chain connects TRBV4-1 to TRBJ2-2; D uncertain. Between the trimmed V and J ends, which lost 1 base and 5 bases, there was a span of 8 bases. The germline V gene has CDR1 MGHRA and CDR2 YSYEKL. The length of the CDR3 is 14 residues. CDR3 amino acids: CASSQGASTGELFF. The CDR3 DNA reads TGCGCCAGCAGCCAAGGGGCCAGTACCGGGGAGCTGTTTTTT.

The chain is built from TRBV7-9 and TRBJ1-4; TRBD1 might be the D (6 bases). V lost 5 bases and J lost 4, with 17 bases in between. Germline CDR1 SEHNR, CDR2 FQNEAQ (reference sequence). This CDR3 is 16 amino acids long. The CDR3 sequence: CASSGGTPLGNEKLFF. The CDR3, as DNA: TGTGCCAGCAGCGGCGGGACACCTCTTGGTAATGAAAAACTGTTTTTT.

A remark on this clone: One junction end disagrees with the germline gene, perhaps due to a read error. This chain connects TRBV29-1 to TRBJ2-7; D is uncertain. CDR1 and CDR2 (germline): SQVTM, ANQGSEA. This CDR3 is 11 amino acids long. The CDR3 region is CSVLIKSLPFF. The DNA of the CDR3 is TGCAGCGTTCTAATTAAATCACTTCCCTTCTTC.

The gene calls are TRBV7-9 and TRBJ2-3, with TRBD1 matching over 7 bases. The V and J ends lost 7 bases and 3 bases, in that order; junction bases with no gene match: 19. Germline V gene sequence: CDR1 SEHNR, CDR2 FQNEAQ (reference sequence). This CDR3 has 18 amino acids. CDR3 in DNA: TGTGCCAGCATCTTCGGGGCTCACCGGGACAGTTTGACAGATACGCAGTATTTT. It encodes CASIFGAHRDSLTDTQYF. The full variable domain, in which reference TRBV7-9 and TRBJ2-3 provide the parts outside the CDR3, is DTGVSQNPRHKITKRGQNVTFRCDPISEHNRLYWYRQTLGQGPEFLTYFQNEAQLEKSRLLSDRFSAERPKGSFSTLEIQRTEQGDSAMYLCASIFGAHRDSLTDTQYFGPGTRLTVL.

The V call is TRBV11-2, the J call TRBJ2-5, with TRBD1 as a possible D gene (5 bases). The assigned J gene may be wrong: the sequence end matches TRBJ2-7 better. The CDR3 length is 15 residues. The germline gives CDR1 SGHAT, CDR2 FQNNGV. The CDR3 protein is CASSSWTSISYEQYF. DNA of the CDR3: TGTGCCAGCAGCTCGTGGACATCCATCTCCTACGAGCAGTACTTC.

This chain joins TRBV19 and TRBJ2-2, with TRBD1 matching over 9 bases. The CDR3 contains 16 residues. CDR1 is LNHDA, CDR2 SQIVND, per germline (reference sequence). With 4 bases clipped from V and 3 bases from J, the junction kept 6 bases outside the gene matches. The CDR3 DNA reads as TGTGCCAGTAGTAGGGACAGGGAAGGGCACACCGGGGAGCTGTTTTTT. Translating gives CASSRDREGHTGELFF.

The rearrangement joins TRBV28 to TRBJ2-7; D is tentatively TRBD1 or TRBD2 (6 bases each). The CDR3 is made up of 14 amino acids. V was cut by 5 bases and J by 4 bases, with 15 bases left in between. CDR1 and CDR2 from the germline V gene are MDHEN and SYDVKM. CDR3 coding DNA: TGTGCCAGCAGTCTCCGGGGGCCTATGTACGAGCAGTACTTC. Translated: CASSLRGPMYEQYF.